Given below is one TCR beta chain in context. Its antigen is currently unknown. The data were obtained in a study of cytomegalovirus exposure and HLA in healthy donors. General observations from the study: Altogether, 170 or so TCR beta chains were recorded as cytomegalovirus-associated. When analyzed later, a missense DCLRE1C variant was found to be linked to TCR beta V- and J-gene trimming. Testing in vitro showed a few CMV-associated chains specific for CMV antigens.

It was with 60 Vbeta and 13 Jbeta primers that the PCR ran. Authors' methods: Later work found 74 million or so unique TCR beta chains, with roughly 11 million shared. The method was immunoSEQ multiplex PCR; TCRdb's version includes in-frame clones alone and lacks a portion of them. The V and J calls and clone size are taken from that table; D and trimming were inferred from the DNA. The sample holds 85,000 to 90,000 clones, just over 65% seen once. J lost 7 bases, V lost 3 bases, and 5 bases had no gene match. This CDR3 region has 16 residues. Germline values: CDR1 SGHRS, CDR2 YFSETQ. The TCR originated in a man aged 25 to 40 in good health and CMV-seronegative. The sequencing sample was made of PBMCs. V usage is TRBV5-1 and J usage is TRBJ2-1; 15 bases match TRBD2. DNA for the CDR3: TGCGCCAGCAGCTGGCAGGGACTAGCGGGAGGTAATGAGCAGTTCTTC. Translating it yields CASSWQGLAGGNEQFF.